This TCR beta chain was sequenced during a study of TIL therapy for anti-PD-1-resistant metastatic lung cancer. The immunoSEQ assay was v3. Using immunoSEQ multiplex PCR, the repertoire was profiled, and TCRdb retains in-frame clones only, with some absent. This table holds 95,000 or so clones, approximately 65% found once. This CDR3 is 12 amino acids long. CDR1 is MDHEN and CDR2 is SYDVKM in the germline V gene. V dropped 3 bases and J dropped 10 bases, with 10 bases sitting between them. Time point described: pre-treatment sample, taken before nivolumab and TIL therapy. Most excised metastases sampled were pleural nodules or supraclavicular lymph nodes.

Sequences were derived from tumor tissue, sampled at baseline. This clonotype was sampled from a person aged 25-79 years with non-small cell lung cancer. The chain combines TRBV28 with TRBJ2-1; D is uncertain. In DNA form, the CDR3 reads TGTGCCAGCAGTTTGAGACCCGGGGAGCAGTTCTTC. Its translation: CASSLRPGEQFF.